This TCR beta chain was recorded in a study of PD-1 blockade in mismatch repair-deficient tumors. The table lists this clone with a few counts. The V segment lost 5 bases and the J segment 0 bases; nucleotides outside the gene matches: 19. CDR1 is LGHNA, CDR2 YSLEER, per germline. The CDR3 covers 21 residues. TCRdb's copy holds only in-frame clones and misses some; the assay was immunoSEQ multiplex PCR. This sample has 56,000 or so clones, with roughly 80% found just once. This TCR derives from an adult with mismatch repair-deficient cancer. The rearrangement uses TRBV4-3 and TRBJ2-1, with 10 positions matching TRBD2. Material: peripheral blood, obtained 20 weeks after starting pembrolizumab. Written as DNA, the CDR3 is TGCGCCAGCAGCTTACTTAGACCTAGCGGGAGACTATGGGGCTCCTACAATGAGCAGTTCTTC. It specifies CASSLLRPSGRLWGSYNEQFF.